The sequence of this T cell receptor (beta chain) was determined in a study of cytomegalovirus exposure and HLA in healthy donors. Germline CDR1 reads SGHAT; CDR2 reads FQNNGV. The CDR3 runs 14 residues. Between the trimmed V and J ends, which lost 5 bases and 0 bases, there was a span of 11 bases. PCR used 60 Vbeta primers and 13 Jbeta primers. Method: immunoSEQ multiplex PCR; TCRdb's copy keeps in-frame clones and lacks some. The sample has some 76,000 clones; more than 75% are singletons. The chain is built from TRBV11-2 and TRBJ2-7; D is perhaps TRBD2 (6 bases). This TCR was sampled from a male donor in good health and CMV-seropositive. The sample consisted of PBMCs. CDR3 in amino acids: CASSRRGSSYEQYF. The CDR3 coding sequence is TGTGCCAGCAGCCGTCGGGGGAGCTCCTACGAGCAGTACTTC.